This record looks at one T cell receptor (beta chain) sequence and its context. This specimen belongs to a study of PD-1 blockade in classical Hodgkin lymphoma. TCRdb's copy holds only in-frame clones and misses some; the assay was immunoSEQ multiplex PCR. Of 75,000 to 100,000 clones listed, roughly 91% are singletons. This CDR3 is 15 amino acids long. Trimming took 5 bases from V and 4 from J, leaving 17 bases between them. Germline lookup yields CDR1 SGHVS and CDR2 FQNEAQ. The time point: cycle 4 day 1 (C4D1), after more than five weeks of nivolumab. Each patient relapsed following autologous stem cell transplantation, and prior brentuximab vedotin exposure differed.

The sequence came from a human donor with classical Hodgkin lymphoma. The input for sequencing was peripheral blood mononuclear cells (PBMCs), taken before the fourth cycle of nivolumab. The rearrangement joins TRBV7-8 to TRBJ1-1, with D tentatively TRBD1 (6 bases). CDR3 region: CASSPTTGTATEAFF. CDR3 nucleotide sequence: TGTGCCAGCAGCCCCACAACAGGGACGGCCACTGAAGCTTTCTTT.